A single sample gave rise to the 7 T cell receptor beta chains below, sequenced in a study of T cells in Graves' hyperthyroidism and ophthalmopathy. There were TCR beta CDR3 regions amplified from RNA transcripts. TCR CDR3 regions were first amplified by RT-PCR with HTBI primers. Via MiXCR, TCRdb re-called the multiplex PCR reads, giving one row per CDR3 protein. The sample shows hundreds of thousands of distinct CDR3 sequences, approximately 15% of them seen only once. Material for sequencing was blood. The receptors originated from a woman between 40 and 50 years old with Graves' ophthalmopathy.

This clonotype occurred a few times. This chain connects TRBV6-1 to TRBJ1-1; D possibly corresponds to TRBD1 (5 bases). Germline assignment: CDR1 MNHNS and CDR2 SASEGT. The V end lost 6 bases, the J end lost 3 bases, and 17 bases lay between the germline ends. This CDR3 region has 15 residues. This CDR3 is CASRIHGGGDTEAFF. CDR3 DNA sequence: TGTGCCAGCAGAATCCACGGGGGGGGAGACACTGAAGCTTTCTTT.

This clonotype appeared a few times. The chain has TRBV20-1 and TRBJ2-7; the D gene is possibly TRBD2 (6 bases). This CDR3 spans 11 amino acids. The germline gives CDR1 DFQATT, CDR2 SNEGSKA (reference sequence). CDR3 nucleotide sequence: TGCAGCGCGACTAGACGGAACGAGCAGTACTTC. Translating it yields CSATRRNEQYF.

A few counts support this clonotype. This sequence joins TRBV20-1 and TRBJ2-7, with a tentative D call TRBD1 (6 bases). The germline V and J ends were trimmed by 1 base and 0 bases, with 13 bases remaining between them. The CDR3 length is 15 residues. The germline V gene has CDR1 DFQATT and CDR2 SNEGSKA (reference sequence). The CDR3, as DNA: TGCAGTGCTAGAGTGTTCAGAGGGGGCTCCTACGAGCAGTACTTC. It is translated as CSARVFRGGSYEQYF.

The chain links TRBV28 to TRBJ2-5; no definite D call. Trimming cost V 7 bases and J 4 bases, with 13 bases left between them. This CDR3 has 13 residues. CDR1 and CDR2 (germline): MDHEN, SYDVKM. The CDR3 nucleotides read TGTGCCAGCACCCCCTTTCTTGGAGAGACCCAGTACTTC. This encodes CASTPFLGETQYF.

The chain links TRBV3-1 to TRBJ2-7; 9 nucleotides agree with TRBD1. Germline loops: CDR1 LGHDT, CDR2 YNNKEL (reference sequence). The V and J ends lost 4 bases and 6 bases, in that order; junction bases with no gene match: 7. The CDR3 is 14 residues long. The CDR3 spells CASSLRQGVGEQYF. The CDR3 DNA reads TGTGCCAGCAGCCTTCGACAGGGGGTAGGCGAGCAGTACTTC.

The chain carries TRBV4-1 and TRBJ1-6; no clear D. V shed 0 bases and J shed 0 bases, with 9 bases lying between them. In germline, CDR1 is MGHRA, CDR2 YSYEKL. The CDR3 length is 17 residues. For the CDR3, the DNA is TGCGCCAGCAGCCAAGATAGCGTGAGCTCCTATAATTCACCCCTCCACTTT. Protein: CASSQDSVSSYNSPLHF.

This clonotype came up a few times. This sequence joins TRBV10-3 and TRBJ2-1, with TRBD2 identical over 12 bases. With 7 bases clipped from V and 6 bases from J, the junction kept 7 bases outside the gene matches. Germline V gives CDR1 ENHRY, CDR2 SYGVKD. The CDR3 is 15 residues long. In DNA form, the CDR3 reads TGTGCCATCAACCCAGGACTAGCGGGAATCAATGAGCAGTTCTTC. It is translated as CAINPGLAGINEQFF.